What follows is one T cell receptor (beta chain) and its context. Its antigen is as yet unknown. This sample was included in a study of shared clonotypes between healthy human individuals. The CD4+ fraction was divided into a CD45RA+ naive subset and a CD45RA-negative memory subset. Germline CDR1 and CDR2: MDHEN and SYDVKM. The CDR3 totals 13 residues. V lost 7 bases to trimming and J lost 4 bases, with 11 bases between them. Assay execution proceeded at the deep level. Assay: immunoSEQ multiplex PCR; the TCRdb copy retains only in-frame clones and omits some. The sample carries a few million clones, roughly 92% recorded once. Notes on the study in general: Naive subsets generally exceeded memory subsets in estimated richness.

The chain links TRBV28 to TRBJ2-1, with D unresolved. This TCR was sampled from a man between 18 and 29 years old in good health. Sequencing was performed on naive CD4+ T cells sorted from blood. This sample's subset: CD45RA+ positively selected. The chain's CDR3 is CASTEIAYNEQFF. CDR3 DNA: TGTGCCAGCACCGAAATAGCATACAATGAGCAGTTCTTC. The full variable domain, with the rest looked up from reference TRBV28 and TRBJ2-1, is DVKVTQSSRYLVKRTGEKVFLECVQDMDHENMFWYRQDPGLGLRLIYFSYDVKMKEKGDIPEGYSVSREKKERFSLILESASTNQTSMYLCASTEIAYNEQFFGPGTRLTVL.